These 17 T cell receptor beta chains were all obtained from the same sample, sequenced in a study of beta chain features in type 1 diabetes (dated by TCRdb to the late 2010s). The investigation overall reported the following: A moderate but significant shortening of TCRB CDR3 length was observed in type 1 diabetes patients in all four CD4+ subsets.

The library was prepared using the immunoSEQ multiplex PCR assay. The High Capacity cDNA Reverse Transcription Kit was used to reverse transcribe all of the isolated RNA, meaning that expressed TCRB transcripts were what got sequenced. Drawn from immuneACCESS, this table holds only the in-frame rearrangements with V and J called that TCRdb kept. Clones are partly lost; checked studies trace under half to an unresolved V gene and leave the rest unexplained. Here the sample has fewer than 400,000 clones; about a tenth occur a single time. Over 0.95% of the sample belongs to the ten largest clones. Their cognate antigens are unknown. Material: central memory CD4+ T cells from blood. The origin of the receptors is a man aged 25-45 years with type 1 diabetes.

Many counts were recorded for this clone. The rearrangement links TRBV29-1 to TRBJ2-7; 9 bases are shared with TRBD1. With 5 bases clipped from V and 7 bases from J, the junction kept 12 bases outside the gene matches. The CDR3 loop spans 14 amino acids. CDR1 is SQVTM, CDR2 ANQGSEA, per germline. The DNA of the CDR3 is TGCAGCGTTACTTCAGGGACAGGGTGGAATGAGCAGTACTTC. Amino acid sequence: CSVTSGTGWNEQYF.

The V gene is TRBV9, the J gene TRBJ1-4; 9 positions agree with TRBD1. Germline assignment: CDR1 SGDLS and CDR2 YYNGEE. CDR3 length equals 17 residues. The V and J ends lost 3 bases and 3 bases, in that order; junction bases with no gene match: 9. CDR3 sequence: CASSAATGGRANEKLFF. In DNA form, the CDR3 reads TGTGCCAGCAGCGCCGCCACAGGGGGCCGGGCTAATGAAAAACTGTTTTTT.

The sample holds a few counts of this clone. The chain is built from TRBV5-4 and TRBJ1-2; 8 bases line up with TRBD1. Trimming cost V 2 bases and J 7 bases; bases outside gene matches: 7. The CDR3 contains 14 residues. The germline gives CDR1 SGHNT, CDR2 YYREEE (reference sequence). The CDR3 is CASSFPTGDIGYTF. For the CDR3, the DNA is TGTGCCAGCAGCTTCCCGACAGGGGACATTGGCTACACCTTC.

The rearrangement joins TRBV7-2 to TRBJ2-3; TRBD2 matches at 9 bases. This CDR3 is built from 14 residues. The V gene end was trimmed by 7 bases and the J gene end by 4 bases; junction bases not matched to a gene: 6. Per germline, CDR1 SGHTA and CDR2 FQGNSA. The DNA for the CDR3 is TGTGCCAGCATATCCCTAGCGGGGTCAGATACGCAGTATTTT. Translating gives CASISLAGSDTQYF.

This clone showed up just a few times. One end of the junction fails to match germline, which may point to a read error. The rearrangement uses TRBV30 and TRBJ2-2; perhaps TRBD1 as D (5 bases). This CDR3 contains 15 residues. Per the germline V gene, CDR1 is GTSNPN and CDR2 is SVGIG (reference sequence). The CDR3 reads CPLRGWGPNTGELFF. In nucleotides, the CDR3 is TGTCCGTTGCGAGGCTGGGGCCCGAATACCGGGGAGCTGTTTTTT.

As to this clone: Mismatch with germline at one junction end may stem from a read error. The chain links TRBV7-9 to TRBJ2-5, with TRBD1 matching 8 bases. The CDR3 contains 15 residues. Germline V gives CDR1 SEHNR, CDR2 FQNEAQ (reference sequence). CDR3 region: CASSVASRGPETQYF. The CDR3, as DNA: TGTGCCAGCAGCGTAGCGTCCAGGGGGCCAGAGACCCAGTACTTC.

This clone was counted a few times. The V and J genes are TRBV30 and TRBJ1-1; tentatively, D is TRBD1 (6 bases). The CDR3 sequence is 14 residues long. Germline V lookup: CDR1 GTSNPN, CDR2 SVGIG (reference sequence). V gave up 2 bases and J gave up 4 bases, with 14 bases separating them. CDR3 loop: CAWSMERGATEAFF. The CDR3 DNA reads TGTGCCTGGAGTATGGAGCGGGGGGCCACTGAAGCTTTCTTT.

This clone has a handful of counts. The CDR3 spells CALERGAFHNEQFF. CDR3 in DNA: TGTGCCTTGGAACGGGGGGCTTTTCACAATGAGCAGTTCTTC. The chain couples TRBV30 to TRBJ2-1; TRBD2 is a possible D gene (7 bases). From germline, CDR1 is GTSNPN and CDR2 SVGIG (reference sequence). Trimming pared 7 bases from V and 5 bases from J, leaving 18 bases between. This CDR3 contains 14 residues.

J is TRBJ1-2 and V is TRBV5-1; D remains unclear. V shed 0 bases and J shed 1 base, with 1 base lying between them. The germline gives CDR1 SGHRS, CDR2 YFSETQ. CDR3 length: 12 amino acids. CDR3 loop: CASSLDNYGYTF. The CDR3 DNA follows: TGCGCCAGCAGCTTGGATAACTATGGCTACACCTTC. The variable domain in full, completed from reference TRBV5-1 and TRBJ1-2, reads KAGVTQTPRYLIKTRGQQVTLSCSPISGHRSVSWYQQTPGQGLQFLFEYFSETQRNKGNFPGRFSGRQFSNSRSEMNVSTLELGDSALYLCASSLDNYGYTFGSGTRLTVV.

The V call is TRBV7-2, the J call TRBJ2-7; D is unresolved. The CDR3 is made up of 15 amino acids. The V end lost 1 base, the J end lost 2 bases, and 12 bases lay between the germline ends. Germline V gives CDR1 SGHTA, CDR2 FQGNSA. CDR3 DNA sequence: TGTGCCAGCAGCTTAGGTGGGCCTACAGCCTACGAGCAGTACTTC. Amino acid sequence: CASSLGGPTAYEQYF.

The chain combines TRBV5-1 with TRBJ1-5; D unclear. The CDR3 is made up of 15 amino acids. V dropped 0 bases and J dropped 5 bases, with 12 bases sitting between them. Germline CDR1 and CDR2: SGHRS and YFSETQ. This CDR3 is CASSLEGPNYQPQHF. The CDR3 DNA follows: TGCGCCAGCAGCTTGGAAGGCCCAAACTATCAGCCCCAGCATTTT.

This sequence joins TRBV5-1 and TRBJ2-6; D might be TRBD1 or TRBD2, each matching 5 bases. Germline CDR1 is SGHRS and CDR2 is YFSETQ. The V end was cut by 1 base, the J end by 0 bases, with 8 bases between. The CDR3 extends over 16 amino acids. In nucleotides, the CDR3 is TGCGCCAGCAGCTTGCCAGGGACCTCTGGGGCCAACGTCCTGACTTTC. Residues: CASSLPGTSGANVLTF. The full variable domain, completed using reference TRBV5-1 and TRBJ2-6, is KAGVTQTPRYLIKTRGQQVTLSCSPISGHRSVSWYQQTPGQGLQFLFEYFSETQRNKGNFPGRFSGRQFSNSRSEMNVSTLELGDSALYLCASSLPGTSGANVLTFGAGSRLTVL.

This clone was seen only a few times. The chain joins TRBV19 to TRBJ2-7; 11 bases fit TRBD2. The junction had 6 bases not matched to a gene; V was cut back by 7 bases and J by 1 base. CDR3 length: 15 amino acids. Germline values: CDR1 LNHDA, CDR2 SQIVND (reference sequence). CDR3: CASMRTSGSSYEQYF. The CDR3 DNA is TGTGCCAGTATGAGGACTAGCGGGTCGTCCTACGAGCAGTACTTC.

This clone was counted between two and nine times. The gene calls are TRBV7-9 and TRBJ1-1; D uncertain. Trimming took 3 bases from V and 6 from J, leaving 8 bases between them. The CDR3 has 12 amino acids. CDR1 and CDR2 from the germline V gene are SEHNR and FQNEAQ (reference sequence). Here the CDR3 DNA reads TGTGCCAGCAGCTTTCCTGACCCTGAAGCTTTCTTT. Amino acids: CASSFPDPEAFF.

This clone was counted many times. V usage is TRBV19 and J usage is TRBJ1-1; D not certain. This CDR3 spans 12 amino acids. CDR1 is LNHDA, CDR2 SQIVND, per germline (reference sequence). With 8 bases removed from V and 2 bases from J, the gap between germline ends came to 9 bases. The CDR3 DNA sequence: TGTGCCAGTGGACGGGGTAACACTGAAGCTTTCTTT. Protein: CASGRGNTEAFF.

The rearrangement joins TRBV18 to TRBJ2-3; 9 nucleotides agree with TRBD1. The V gene's germline CDR1 is KGHSH and CDR2 LQKENI. J lost 3 bases, V lost 11 bases, and 12 bases had no gene match. The CDR3 covers 15 residues. Here the CDR3 DNA reads TGTGCCCGCAGGAAAGAGACAGGGGGTACAGATACGCAGTATTTT. Protein product: CARRKETGGTDTQYF.

V usage is TRBV2 and J usage is TRBJ1-2; 10 nucleotides match TRBD1. The CDR3 is 15 amino acids. V lost 7 bases, J lost 5 bases, and 10 bases stayed unmatched. Germline lookup yields CDR1 SNHLY and CDR2 FYNNEI. The CDR3 region is CASMTGTGALYGYTF. In DNA form, the CDR3 reads TGTGCCAGCATGACCGGGACAGGGGCCCTTTATGGCTACACCTTC.